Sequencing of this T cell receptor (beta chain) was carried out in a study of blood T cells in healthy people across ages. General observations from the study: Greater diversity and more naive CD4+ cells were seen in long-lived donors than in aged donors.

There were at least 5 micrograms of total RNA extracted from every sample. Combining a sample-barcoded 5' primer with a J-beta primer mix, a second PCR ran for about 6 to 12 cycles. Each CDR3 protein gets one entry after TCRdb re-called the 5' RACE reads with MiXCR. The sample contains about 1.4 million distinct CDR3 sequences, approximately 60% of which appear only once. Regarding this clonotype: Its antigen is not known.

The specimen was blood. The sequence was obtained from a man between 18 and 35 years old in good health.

CDR3 in amino acids: CSARWTGVHEQYF. DNA of the CDR3: TGCAGTGCTAGATGGACAGGGGTCCACGAGCAGTACTTC. V gene TRBV20-1 combines with J gene TRBJ2-5; 9 nucleotides align to TRBD1. TRBJ2-7 matches the DNA end more closely, so the J call is doubtful. Germline V gene sequence: CDR1 DFQATT, CDR2 SNEGSKA (reference sequence). The CDR3 has 13 residues.